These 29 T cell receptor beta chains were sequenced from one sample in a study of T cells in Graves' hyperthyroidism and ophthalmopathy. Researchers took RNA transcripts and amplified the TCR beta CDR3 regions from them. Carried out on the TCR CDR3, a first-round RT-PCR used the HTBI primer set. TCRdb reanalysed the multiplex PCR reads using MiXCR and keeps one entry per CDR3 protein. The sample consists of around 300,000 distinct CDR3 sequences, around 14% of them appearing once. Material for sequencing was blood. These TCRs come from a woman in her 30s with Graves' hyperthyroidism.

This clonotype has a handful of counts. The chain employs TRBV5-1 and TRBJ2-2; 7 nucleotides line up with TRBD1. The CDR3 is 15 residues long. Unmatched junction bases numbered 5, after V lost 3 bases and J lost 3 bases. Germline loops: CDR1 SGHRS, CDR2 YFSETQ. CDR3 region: CASSYSGQYTGELFF. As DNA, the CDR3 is TGCGCCAGCAGCTATTCGGGACAGTACACCGGGGAGCTGTTTTTT.

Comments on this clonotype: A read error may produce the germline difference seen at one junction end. CDR3 residues: CTTSLSGDSNQPQHF. The DNA of the CDR3 is TGTACCACCAGTTTATCCGGGGATAGCAATCAGCCCCAGCATTTT. The genes are TRBV24-1 and TRBJ1-5, with D hard to call. This CDR3 comprises 15 residues. In germline, CDR1 is KGHDR, CDR2 SFDVKD.

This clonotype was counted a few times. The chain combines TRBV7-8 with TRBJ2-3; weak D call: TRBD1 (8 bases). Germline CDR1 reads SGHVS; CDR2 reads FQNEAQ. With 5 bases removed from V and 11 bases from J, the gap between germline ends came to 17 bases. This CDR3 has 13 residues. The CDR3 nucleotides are TGTGCCAGCAGCCAGGGGGGAGGGACAGGGCAGTATTTT. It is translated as CASSQGGGTGQYF.

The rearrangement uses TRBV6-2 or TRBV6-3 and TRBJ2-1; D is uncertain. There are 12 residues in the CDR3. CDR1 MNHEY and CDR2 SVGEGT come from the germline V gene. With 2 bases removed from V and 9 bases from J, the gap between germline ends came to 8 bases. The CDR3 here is CASSYGRGEQFF. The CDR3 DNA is TGTGCCAGCAGTTACGGCAGAGGTGAGCAGTTCTTC.

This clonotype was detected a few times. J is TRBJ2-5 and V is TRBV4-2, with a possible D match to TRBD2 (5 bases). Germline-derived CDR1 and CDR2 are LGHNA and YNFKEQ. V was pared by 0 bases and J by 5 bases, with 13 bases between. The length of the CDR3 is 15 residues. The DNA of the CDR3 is TGTGCCAGCAGCCAAGAATTGAGCGGTGAGGAGACCCAGTACTTC. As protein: CASSQELSGEETQYF.

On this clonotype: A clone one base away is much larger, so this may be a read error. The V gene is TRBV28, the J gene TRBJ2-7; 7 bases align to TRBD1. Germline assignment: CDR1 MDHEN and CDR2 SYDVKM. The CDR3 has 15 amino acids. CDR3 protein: CAGSSPGQSYYEQYF. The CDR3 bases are TGTGCCGGCAGTTCCCCGGGACAGAGTTACTACGAGCAGTACTTC.

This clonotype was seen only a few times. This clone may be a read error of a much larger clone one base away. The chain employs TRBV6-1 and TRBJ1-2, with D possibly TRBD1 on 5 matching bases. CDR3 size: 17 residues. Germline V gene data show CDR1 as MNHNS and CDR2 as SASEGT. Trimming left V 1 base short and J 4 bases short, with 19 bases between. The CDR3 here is CASSEGGAGMPLYGYTF. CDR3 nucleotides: TGTGCCAGCAGTGAAGGGGGCGCCGGGATGCCTCTCTATGGCTACACCTTC.

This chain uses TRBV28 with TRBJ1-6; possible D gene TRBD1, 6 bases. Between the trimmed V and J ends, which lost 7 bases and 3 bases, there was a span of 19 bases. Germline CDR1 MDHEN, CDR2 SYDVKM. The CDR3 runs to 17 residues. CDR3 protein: CASNSLRTARYNSPLHF. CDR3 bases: TGTGCCAGCAACTCGTTGAGGACAGCGCGCTATAATTCACCCCTCCACTTT.

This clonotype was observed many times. CDR3 DNA: TGTGCCACCAGCAGAGATCAGGCTGGCTACACCTTC. Its protein is CATSRDQAGYTF. V gene TRBV15 combines with J gene TRBJ1-2; unclear D gene. From germline, CDR1 is LNHNV and CDR2 YYDKDF (reference sequence). V was trimmed by 0 bases and J by 7 bases, leaving 6 bases between them. The CDR3 has 12 amino acids.

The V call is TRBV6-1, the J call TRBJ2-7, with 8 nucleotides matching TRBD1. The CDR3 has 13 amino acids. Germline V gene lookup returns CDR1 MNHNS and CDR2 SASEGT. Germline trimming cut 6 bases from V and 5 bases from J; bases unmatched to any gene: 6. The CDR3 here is CASRSQGVDEQYF. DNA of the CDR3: TGTGCCAGCAGATCACAGGGGGTGGACGAGCAGTACTTC.

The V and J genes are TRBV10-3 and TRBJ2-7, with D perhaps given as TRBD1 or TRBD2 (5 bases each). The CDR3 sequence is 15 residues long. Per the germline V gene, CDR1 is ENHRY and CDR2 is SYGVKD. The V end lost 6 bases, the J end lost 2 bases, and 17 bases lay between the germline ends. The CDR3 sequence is CAIRAGAGIAYEQYF. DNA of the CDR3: TGTGCCATCAGAGCCGGGGCAGGGATAGCCTACGAGCAGTACTTC.

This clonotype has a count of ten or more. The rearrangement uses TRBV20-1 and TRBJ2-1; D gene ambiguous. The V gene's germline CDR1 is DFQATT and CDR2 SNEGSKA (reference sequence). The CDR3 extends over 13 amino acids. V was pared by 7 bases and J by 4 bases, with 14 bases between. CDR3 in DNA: TGCAGTGGGAAAGAGGTGGATTACAATGAGCAGTTCTTC. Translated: CSGKEVDYNEQFF.

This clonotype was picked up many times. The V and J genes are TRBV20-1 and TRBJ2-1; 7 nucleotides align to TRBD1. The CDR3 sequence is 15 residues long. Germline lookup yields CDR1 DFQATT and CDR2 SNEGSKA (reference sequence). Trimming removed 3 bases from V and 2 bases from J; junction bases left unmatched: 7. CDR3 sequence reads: CSARRRDSTYNEQFF. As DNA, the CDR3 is TGCAGTGCTAGGAGAAGGGACAGTACCTACAATGAGCAGTTCTTC.

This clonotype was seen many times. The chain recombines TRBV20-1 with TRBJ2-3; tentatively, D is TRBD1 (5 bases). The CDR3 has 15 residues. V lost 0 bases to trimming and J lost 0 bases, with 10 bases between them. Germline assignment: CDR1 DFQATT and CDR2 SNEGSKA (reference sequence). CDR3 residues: CSARDGAGSTDTQYF. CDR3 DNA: TGCAGTGCTAGAGATGGGGCAGGGAGCACAGATACGCAGTATTTT.

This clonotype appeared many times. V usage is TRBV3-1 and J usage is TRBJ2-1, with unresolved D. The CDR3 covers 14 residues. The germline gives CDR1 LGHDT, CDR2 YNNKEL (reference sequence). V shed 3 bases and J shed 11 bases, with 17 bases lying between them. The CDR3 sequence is CASSHNESPDQQFF. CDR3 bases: TGTGCCAGCAGCCACAACGAAAGCCCGGATCAGCAGTTCTTC.

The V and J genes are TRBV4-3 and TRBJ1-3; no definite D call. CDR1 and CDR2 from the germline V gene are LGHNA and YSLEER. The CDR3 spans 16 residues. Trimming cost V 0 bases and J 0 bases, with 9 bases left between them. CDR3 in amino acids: CASSQDPGSSGNTIYF. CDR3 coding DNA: TGCGCCAGCAGCCAAGATCCCGGCAGCTCTGGAAACACCATATATTTT.

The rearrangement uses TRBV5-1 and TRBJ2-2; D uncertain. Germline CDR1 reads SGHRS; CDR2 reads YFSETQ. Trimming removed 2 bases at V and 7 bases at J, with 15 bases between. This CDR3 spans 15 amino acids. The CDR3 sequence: CASSLKWEANGELFF. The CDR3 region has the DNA TGCGCCAGCAGCTTAAAGTGGGAAGCGAACGGGGAGCTGTTTTTT. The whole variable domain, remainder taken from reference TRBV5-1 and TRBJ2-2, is KAGVTQTPRYLIKTRGQQVTLSCSPISGHRSVSWYQQTPGQGLQFLFEYFSETQRNKGNFPGRFSGRQFSNSRSEMNVSTLELGDSALYLCASSLKWEANGELFFGEGSRLTVL.

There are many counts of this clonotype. CDR3 coding DNA: TGTGCCAGCAGTGATGACGGGAGGACGAGAGAGCAGTACTTC. It translates to CASSDDGRTREQYF. The chain joins TRBV6-1 to TRBJ2-7; 7 nucleotides align to TRBD2. The CDR3 is 14 residues long. Germline assignment: CDR1 MNHNS and CDR2 SASEGT. V gave up 3 bases and J gave up 7 bases; unmatched junction bases: 9.

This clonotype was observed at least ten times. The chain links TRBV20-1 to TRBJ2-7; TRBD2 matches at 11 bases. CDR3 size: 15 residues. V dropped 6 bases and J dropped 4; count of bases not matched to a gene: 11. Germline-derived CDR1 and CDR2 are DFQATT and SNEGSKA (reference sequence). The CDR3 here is CSASSGRAERYEQYF. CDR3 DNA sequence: TGCAGTGCAAGTAGCGGGAGGGCGGAGAGGTACGAGCAGTACTTC.

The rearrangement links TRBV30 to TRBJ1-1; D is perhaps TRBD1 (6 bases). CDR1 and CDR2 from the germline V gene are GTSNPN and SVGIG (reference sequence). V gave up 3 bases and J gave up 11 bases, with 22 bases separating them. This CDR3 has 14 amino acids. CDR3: CAWRYGQLSGGAFF. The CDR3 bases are TGTGCCTGGAGGTACGGACAGTTATCGGGGGGTGCTTTCTTT.

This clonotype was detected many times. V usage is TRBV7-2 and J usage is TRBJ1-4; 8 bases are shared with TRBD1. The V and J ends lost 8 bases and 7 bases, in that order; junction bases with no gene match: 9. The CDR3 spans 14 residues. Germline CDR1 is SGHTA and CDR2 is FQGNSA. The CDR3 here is CASGLGTGGEKLFF. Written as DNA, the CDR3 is TGTGCCAGCGGATTGGGGACAGGTGGTGAAAAACTGTTTTTT.

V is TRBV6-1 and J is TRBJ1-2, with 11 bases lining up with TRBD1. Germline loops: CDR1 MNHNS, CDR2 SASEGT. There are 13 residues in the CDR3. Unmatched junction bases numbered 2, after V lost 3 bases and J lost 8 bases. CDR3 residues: CASSEGQGDGYTF. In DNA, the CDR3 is TGTGCCAGCAGTGAGGGACAGGGGGACGGCTACACCTTC.

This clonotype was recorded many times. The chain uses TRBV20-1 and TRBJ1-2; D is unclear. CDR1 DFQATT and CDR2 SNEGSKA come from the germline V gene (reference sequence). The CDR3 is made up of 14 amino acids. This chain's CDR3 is CSRYRVIANYGYTF. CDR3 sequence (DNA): TGCAGCCGATACCGGGTCATAGCTAACTATGGCTACACCTTC.

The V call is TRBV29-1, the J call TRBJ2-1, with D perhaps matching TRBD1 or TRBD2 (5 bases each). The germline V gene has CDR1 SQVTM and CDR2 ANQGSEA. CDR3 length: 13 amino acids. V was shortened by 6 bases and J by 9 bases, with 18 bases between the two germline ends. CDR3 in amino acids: CSVDRGPLGEQFF. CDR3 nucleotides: TGCAGCGTCGACCGGGGCCCTCTCGGTGAGCAGTTCTTC.

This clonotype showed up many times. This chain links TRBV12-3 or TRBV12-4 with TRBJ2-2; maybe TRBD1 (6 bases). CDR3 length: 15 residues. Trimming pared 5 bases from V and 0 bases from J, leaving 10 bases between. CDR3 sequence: CASSRDNTNTGELFF. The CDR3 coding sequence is TGTGCCAGCAGTCGGGACAACACGAACACCGGGGAGCTGTTTTTT.

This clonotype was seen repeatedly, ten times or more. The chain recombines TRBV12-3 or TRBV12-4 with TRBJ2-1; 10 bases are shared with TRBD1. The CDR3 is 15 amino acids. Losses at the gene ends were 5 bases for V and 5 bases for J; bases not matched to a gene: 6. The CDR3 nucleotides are TGTGCCAGCAGTAGGCCGGGACAGGGGCACAATGAGCAGTTCTTC. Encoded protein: CASSRPGQGHNEQFF.

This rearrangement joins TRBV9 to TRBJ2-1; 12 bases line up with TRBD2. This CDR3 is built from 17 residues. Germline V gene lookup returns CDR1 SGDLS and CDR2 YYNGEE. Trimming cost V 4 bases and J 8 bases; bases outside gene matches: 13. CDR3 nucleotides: TGTGCCAGCAGCTTACGACTAGCGGGAGCCGTGAAGGATGAGCAGTTCTTC. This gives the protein CASSLRLAGAVKDEQFF.

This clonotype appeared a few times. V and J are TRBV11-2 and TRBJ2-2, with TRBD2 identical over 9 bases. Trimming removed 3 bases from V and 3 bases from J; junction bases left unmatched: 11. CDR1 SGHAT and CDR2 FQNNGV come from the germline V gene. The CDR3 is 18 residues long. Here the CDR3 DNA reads TGTGCCAGCAGCTTGGGGGGAGCGGGAGGAAGGGACACCGGGGAGCTGTTTTTT. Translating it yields CASSLGGAGGRDTGELFF.

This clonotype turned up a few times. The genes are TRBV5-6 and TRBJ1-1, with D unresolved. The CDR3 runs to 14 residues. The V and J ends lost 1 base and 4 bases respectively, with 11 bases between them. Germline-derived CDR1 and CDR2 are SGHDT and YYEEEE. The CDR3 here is CASSLWLGGTEAFF. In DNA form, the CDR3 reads TGTGCCAGCAGCTTGTGGTTGGGCGGCACTGAAGCTTTCTTT.